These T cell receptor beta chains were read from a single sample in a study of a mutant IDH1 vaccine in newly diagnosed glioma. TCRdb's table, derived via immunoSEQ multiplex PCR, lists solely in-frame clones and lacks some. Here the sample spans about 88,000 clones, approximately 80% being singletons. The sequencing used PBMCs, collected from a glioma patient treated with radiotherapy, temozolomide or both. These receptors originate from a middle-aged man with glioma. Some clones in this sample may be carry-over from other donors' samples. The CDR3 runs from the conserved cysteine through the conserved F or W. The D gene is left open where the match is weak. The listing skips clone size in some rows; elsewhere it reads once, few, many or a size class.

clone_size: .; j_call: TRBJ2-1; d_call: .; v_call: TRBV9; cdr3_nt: TGTGCCAGCAGCACTAATTCCGACAAAGGCTCCTACAATGAGCAGTTCTTC; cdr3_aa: CASSTNSDKGSYNEQFF
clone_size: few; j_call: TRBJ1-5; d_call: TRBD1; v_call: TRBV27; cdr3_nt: TGTGCCAGCAGTTCGACAGGGTTCAATCAGCCCCAGCATTTT; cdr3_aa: CASSSTGFNQPQHF
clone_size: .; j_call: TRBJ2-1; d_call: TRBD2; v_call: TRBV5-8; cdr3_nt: TGTGCCAGCAGCTTGGGAGGGACTACCTACAATGAGCAGTTCTTC; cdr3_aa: CASSLGGTTYNEQFF
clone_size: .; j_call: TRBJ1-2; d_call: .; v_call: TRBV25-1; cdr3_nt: TGTGCCAGCAGTGAACAGTGGGCCGGAGACGGGAACTATGGCTACACCTTC; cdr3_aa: CASSEQWAGDGNYGYTF
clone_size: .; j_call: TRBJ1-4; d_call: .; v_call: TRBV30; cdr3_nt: TGTGCCTGGAGCATTTGGGGGAGGCTTACAACTAATGAAAAACTGTTTTTT; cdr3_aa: CAWSIWGRLTTNEKLFF
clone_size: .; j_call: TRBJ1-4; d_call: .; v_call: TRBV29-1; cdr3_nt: TGCAGCGCACGAACGAGTACGAGTAATGAAAAACTGTTTTTT; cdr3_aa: CSARTSTSNEKLFF
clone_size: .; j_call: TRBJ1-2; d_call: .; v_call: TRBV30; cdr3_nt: TGTGCCTGGAGTCCCGGGAGGGCCCGCGGCTACACCTTC; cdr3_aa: CAWSPGRARGYTF
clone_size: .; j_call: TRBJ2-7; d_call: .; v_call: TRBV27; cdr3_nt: TGTGCCAGCAGCGACGGGGGCAAATCCTACGAGCAGTACTTC; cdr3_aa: CASSDGGKSYEQYF
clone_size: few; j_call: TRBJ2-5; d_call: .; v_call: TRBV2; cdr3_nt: TGTGCCAGCAGTGTACTGGGGGGTGGGACCCAGTACTTC; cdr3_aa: CASSVLGGGTQYF
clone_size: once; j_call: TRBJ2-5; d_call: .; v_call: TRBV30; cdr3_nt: TGTGCCTGGAGTGGCCAAGAGACCCAGTACTTC; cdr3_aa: CAWSGQETQYF
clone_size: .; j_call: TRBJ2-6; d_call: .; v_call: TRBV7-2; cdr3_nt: TGTGCCAGCAGCTCATTCGGGGCCCGAGATGCTGGGGCCAACGTCCTGACTTTC; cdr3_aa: CASSSFGARDAGANVLTF
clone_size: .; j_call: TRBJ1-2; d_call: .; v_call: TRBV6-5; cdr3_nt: TGTGCCAGCAGTTACTCTAGGGGCAGACCCTATGGCTACACCTTC; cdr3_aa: CASSYSRGRPYGYTF
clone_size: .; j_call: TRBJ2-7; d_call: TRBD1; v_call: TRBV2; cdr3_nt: TGTGCCAGCAGACCACTGGACAGGAGGTTCTACGAGCAGTACTTC; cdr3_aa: CASRPLDRRFYEQYF
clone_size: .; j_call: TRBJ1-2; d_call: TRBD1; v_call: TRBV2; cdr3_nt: TGTGCCAGCATTCGGGACAGAACCTATGGCTACACCTTC; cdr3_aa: CASIRDRTYGYTF
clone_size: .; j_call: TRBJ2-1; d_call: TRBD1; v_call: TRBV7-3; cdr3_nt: TGTGCCAGCAGCTTCGGACAGGGGACCAATGAGCAGTTCTTC; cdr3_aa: CASSFGQGTNEQFF
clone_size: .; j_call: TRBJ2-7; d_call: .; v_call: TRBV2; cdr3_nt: TGTGCCAGCAGTGACAGTGAGGACACTTCCTCCTACGAGCAGTACTTC; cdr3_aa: CASSDSEDTSSYEQYF
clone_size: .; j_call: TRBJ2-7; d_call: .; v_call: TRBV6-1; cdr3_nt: TGTGCCAGCAGGAGGGACGGGATTTACGAGCAGTACTTC; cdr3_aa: CASRRDGIYEQYF